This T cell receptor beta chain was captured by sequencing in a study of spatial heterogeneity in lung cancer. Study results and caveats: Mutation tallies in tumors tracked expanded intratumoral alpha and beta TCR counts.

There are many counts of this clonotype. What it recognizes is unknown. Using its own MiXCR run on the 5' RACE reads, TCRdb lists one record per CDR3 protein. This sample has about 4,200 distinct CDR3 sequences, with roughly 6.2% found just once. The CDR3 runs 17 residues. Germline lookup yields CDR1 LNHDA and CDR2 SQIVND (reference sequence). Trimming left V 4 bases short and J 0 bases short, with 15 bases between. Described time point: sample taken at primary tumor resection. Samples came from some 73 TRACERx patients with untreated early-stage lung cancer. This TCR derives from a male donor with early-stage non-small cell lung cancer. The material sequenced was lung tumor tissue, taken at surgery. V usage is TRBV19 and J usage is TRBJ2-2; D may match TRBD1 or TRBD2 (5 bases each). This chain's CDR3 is CASSTLGAGANTGELFF. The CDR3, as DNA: TGTGCCAGTAGTACCCTAGGGGCGGGTGCGAACACCGGGGAGCTGTTTTTT.